A selection of T cell receptor beta chains follows, all from one sample in a study of cytomegalovirus exposure and HLA in healthy donors. Profiled with immunoSEQ multiplex PCR; TCRdb holds only in-frame clones, not every one. The sample's table shows 68,000 or so clones. Material: PBMCs. These receptors came from a boy aged 5-17 years in good health and CMV-seronegative. Each CDR3 is given with its conserved first and last residue. A D gene is named only where the DNA matches it firmly.

V gene: TRBV25-1; D gene: TRBD1; J gene: TRBJ1-2; CDR3 DNA: TGTGCCAGCAGTGTGACAGGGGCGTACTATGGCTACACCTTC; CDR3 protein: CASSVTGAYYGYTF
V gene: TRBV7-9; D gene: TRBD2; J gene: TRBJ2-5; CDR3 DNA: TGTGCCAGCAGCTTAGCGCGGGCTAGCGGACGGGAAGAGACCCAGTACTTC; CDR3 protein: CASSLARASGREETQYF
V gene: TRBV5-1; D gene: NA; J gene: TRBJ1-1; CDR3 DNA: TGCGCCAGCAGCTTGGCCGCAGGAATGAACACTGAAGCTTTCTTT; CDR3 protein: CASSLAAGMNTEAFF
V gene: TRBV18; D gene: NA; J gene: TRBJ1-1; CDR3 DNA: TGTGCCAGCTCACCATTAGCCCCCGACACTGAAGCTTTCTTT; CDR3 protein: CASSPLAPDTEAFF
V gene: TRBV11-2; D gene: TRBD1; J gene: TRBJ2-6; CDR3 DNA: TGTGCCAGCAGCACGTTGACAGGGACGTCGCCCAACGTCCTGACTTTC; CDR3 protein: CASSTLTGTSPNVLTF
V gene: TRBV5-4; D gene: TRBD2; J gene: TRBJ2-7; CDR3 DNA: TGTGCCAGCAGCTTGGGGGCCCTAGCGGGGAACTACGAGCAGTACTTC; CDR3 protein: CASSLGALAGNYEQYF
V gene: TRBV19; D gene: NA; J gene: TRBJ1-4; CDR3 DNA: TGTGCCAGTAGTAAGGGGGTTTCAACTAATGAAAAACTGTTTTTT; CDR3 protein: CASSKGVSTNEKLFF
V gene: TRBV9; D gene: NA; J gene: TRBJ1-3; CDR3 DNA: TGTGCCAGCAGCGTAGCGGTCTCTGGAAACACCATATATTTT; CDR3 protein: CASSVAVSGNTIYF
V gene: TRBV7-6; D gene: NA; J gene: TRBJ1-6; CDR3 DNA: TGTGCCAGCAGCCCCGTGGTGGGAGGGAATTCACCCCTCCACTTT; CDR3 protein: CASSPVVGGNSPLHF
V gene: TRBV7-9; D gene: TRBD1; J gene: TRBJ1-5; CDR3 DNA: TGTGCCAGCAGCTTAGAGGGGGCGAGCAATCAGCCCCAGCATTTT; CDR3 protein: CASSLEGASNQPQHF
V gene: TRBV7-6; D gene: TRBD2; J gene: TRBJ2-1; CDR3 DNA: TGTGCCAGCAGCCGCGCACCTAGCGGGGGAGCTTACAATGAGCAGTTCTTC; CDR3 protein: CASSRAPSGGAYNEQFF
V gene: TRBV4-3; D gene: TRBD2; J gene: TRBJ2-3; CDR3 DNA: TGCGCCAGCAGCCAAGAATTTACCGGGAGGGGCAACACAGATACGCAGTATTTT; CDR3 protein: CASSQEFTGRGNTDTQYF
V gene: TRBV19; D gene: NA; J gene: TRBJ2-5; CDR3 DNA: TGTGCCAGTAGTATAGGGCAGGGCCGGTGGGAGACCCAGTACTTC; CDR3 protein: CASSIGQGRWETQYF
V gene: TRBV6-1; D gene: NA; J gene: TRBJ1-3; CDR3 DNA: TGTGCCAGCAGTGAAGATCAACCACCCTACCACACCATATATTTT; CDR3 protein: CASSEDQPPYHTIYF
V gene: TRBV5-1; D gene: NA; J gene: TRBJ2-7; CDR3 DNA: TGCGCCAGCAGCTGGGTGGACAGTTCCTACGAGCAGTACTTC; CDR3 protein: CASSWVDSSYEQYF
V gene: TRBV9; D gene: NA; J gene: TRBJ1-1; CDR3 DNA: TGTGCCAGCAGCGTAGCGGACACTGAAGCTTTCTTT; CDR3 protein: CASSVADTEAFF
V gene: TRBV6-1; D gene: NA; J gene: TRBJ1-2; CDR3 DNA: TGTGCCAGCAGTGACCGGGACATCGAAATCTCCTATGGCTACACCTTC; CDR3 protein: CASSDRDIEISYGYTF
V gene: TRBV4-1; D gene: TRBD2; J gene: TRBJ2-7; CDR3 DNA: TGCGCCAGCAGCCTCATGACTAGCAGGGACGAGCAGTACTTC; CDR3 protein: CASSLMTSRDEQYF
V gene: TRBV7-2; D gene: TRBD2; J gene: TRBJ2-1; CDR3 DNA: TGTGCCAGCAGCTTAAGCGGGAGAAATAATGAGCAGTTCTTC; CDR3 protein: CASSLSGRNNEQFF
V gene: TRBV27; D gene: NA; J gene: TRBJ1-6; CDR3 DNA: TGTGCCAGCAGTATCTGGTCTACGGGATCACCCCTCCACTTT; CDR3 protein: CASSIWSTGSPLHF
V gene: TRBV5-6; D gene: TRBD2; J gene: TRBJ2-1; CDR3 DNA: TGTGCCAGCAGCCTTCCAGGGACTAGCGGGAGTTACAATGAGCAGTTCTTC; CDR3 protein: CASSLPGTSGSYNEQFF
V gene: TRBV4-2; D gene: TRBD1; J gene: TRBJ1-2; CDR3 DNA: TGTGCCAGCAGCCAAGGACAGGGGGCGGGCTATGGCTACACCTTC; CDR3 protein: CASSQGQGAGYGYTF
V gene: TRBV6-1; D gene: TRBD1; J gene: TRBJ2-7; CDR3 DNA: TGTGCCAGCAGCAGACAGGGCCCCTACGAGCAGTACTTC; CDR3 protein: CASSRQGPYEQYF
V gene: TRBV5-1; D gene: NA; J gene: TRBJ2-3; CDR3 DNA: TGCGCCAGCAGCTTGGTGAGGCAGACTAGCACAGATACGCAGTATTTT; CDR3 protein: CASSLVRQTSTDTQYF